Presented here are 16 T cell receptor beta chains from one specimen sequenced in a study of blood T cell repertoires in COVID-19. Libraries were prepared by immunoSEQ multiplex PCR; TCRdb keeps only in-frame clonotypes and omits some of them. The data show fewer than 250,000 clones, roughly 80% seen once. The sample was peripheral blood. Receptor source: a young man with active or convalescent COVID-19.

This chain connects TRBV19 to TRBJ2-5; D call uncertain. This CDR3 region has 14 residues. Trimming removed 7 bases at V and 0 bases at J, with 12 bases between. CDR1 is LNHDA and CDR2 is SQIVND in the germline V gene (reference sequence). As DNA, the CDR3 is TGTGCCAGTAAACGCAACACCTACCAAGAGACCCAGTACTTC. It specifies CASKRNTYQETQYF. Combining the CDR3 with reference TRBV19 and TRBJ2-5 gives the whole variable domain DGGITQSPKYLFRKEGQNVTLSCEQNLNHDAMYWYRQDPGQGLRLIYYSQIVNDFQKGDIAEGYSVSREKKESFPLTVTSAQKNPTAFYLCASKRNTYQETQYFGPGTRLLVL.

J is TRBJ2-2 and V is TRBV5-4, with D perhaps TRBD2 (6 bases). The V end was cut by 2 bases, the J end by 5 bases, with 7 bases between. In germline, CDR1 is SGHNT, CDR2 YYREEE (reference sequence). The CDR3 has 13 amino acids. The CDR3 spells CASSFGGTGELFF. DNA of the CDR3: TGTGCCAGCAGCTTTGGGGGGACCGGGGAGCTGTTTTTT.

This chain links TRBV28 with TRBJ2-7, with 7 bases fitting TRBD1. The V segment lost 8 bases and the J segment 2 bases; nucleotides outside the gene matches: 6. Germline-derived CDR1 and CDR2 are MDHEN and SYDVKM. This CDR3 contains 13 residues. CDR3 DNA: TGTGCCAGCGGGACAGCACGGGCCTACGAGCAGTACTTC. Translation gives CASGTARAYEQYF.

This clone was seen more than once but under ten times. The V and J genes are TRBV3-1 (or the pseudogene TRBV3-2) and TRBJ1-1; the match to TRBD1 covers 8 bases. This CDR3 has 16 amino acids. V dropped 2 bases and J dropped 2; count of bases not matched to a gene: 7. Germline V gene sequence: CDR1 LGHDT, CDR2 YNNKEL (reference sequence). CDR3 loop: CASSQFGGQGNTEAFF. The CDR3 nucleotides read TGTGCCAGCAGCCAATTTGGAGGACAGGGCAACACTGAAGCTTTCTTT.

This chain uses TRBV4-3 with TRBJ1-6, with D unclear. The V gene lost 1 base and the J gene lost 0 bases, with 10 bases spanning the gap. Germline assignment: CDR1 LGHNA and CDR2 YSLEER. The CDR3 has 17 amino acids. CDR3 nucleotide sequence: TGCGCCAGCAGCCAAGGAGTCTCGAGCTCCTATAATTCACCCCTCCACTTT. Protein product: CASSQGVSSSYNSPLHF.

The chain links TRBV27 to TRBJ2-5; the match to TRBD2 covers 13 bases. The CDR3 length is 16 residues. Germline V gives CDR1 MNHEY, CDR2 SMNVEV (reference sequence). Trimming removed 4 bases from V and 2 bases from J; junction bases left unmatched: 4. The CDR3 protein is CASSSPGLAGQETQYF. Here the CDR3 DNA reads TGTGCCAGCAGTTCCCCGGGACTAGCGGGACAAGAGACCCAGTACTTC.

The chain has TRBV2 and TRBJ2-1; 8 nucleotides agree with TRBD2. The CDR3 sequence is 13 residues long. The ends lost 8 bases at V and 5 bases at J; junction bases unmatched: 5. Germline CDR1 is SNHLY and CDR2 is FYNNEI. The CDR3 nucleotides are TGTGCCAGCGGGGGACTAGGAAACAATGAGCAGTTCTTC. As protein: CASGGLGNNEQFF.

The chain is built from TRBV7-6 and TRBJ2-2; unclear D gene. Germline CDR1 is SGHVS and CDR2 is FNYEAQ. The CDR3 loop spans 15 amino acids. The V and J ends lost 3 bases and 3 bases respectively, with 11 bases between them. The CDR3 sequence: CASSLYPGYTGELFF. Written as DNA, the CDR3 is TGTGCCAGCAGCTTGTATCCGGGTTACACCGGGGAGCTGTTTTTT.

This sequence joins TRBV28 and TRBJ2-2, with 9 positions matching TRBD2. Germline V gene data show CDR1 as MDHEN and CDR2 as SYDVKM. J lost 7 bases, V lost 7 bases, and 10 bases had no gene match. The CDR3 has 15 amino acids. The CDR3 coding sequence is TGTGCCAGCAAATCTAGCGGGGCGGCTCACGGGGAGCTGTTTTTT. Its protein is CASKSSGAAHGELFF.

This chain joins TRBV30 and TRBJ1-2, with 9 bases fitting TRBD1. The CDR3 totals 14 residues. The V gene's germline CDR1 is GTSNPN and CDR2 SVGIG (reference sequence). V lost 2 bases, J lost 7 bases, and 8 bases stayed unmatched. The CDR3 reads CAWSLQGASGGYTF. Written as DNA, the CDR3 is TGTGCCTGGAGTCTACAGGGGGCGAGCGGTGGCTACACCTTC. Supplemented by reference TRBV30 and TRBJ1-2, the full variable domain reads SQTIHQWPATLVQPVGSPLSLECTVEGTSNPNLYWYRQAAGRGLQLLFYSVGIGQISSEVPQNLSASRPQDRQFILSSKKLLLSDSGFYLCAWSLQGASGGYTFGSGTRLTVV.

CDR3 sequence: CASSLEAESTDTQYF. The CDR3, as DNA: TGTGCCAGCAGCTTAGAAGCGGAGAGCACAGATACGCAGTATTTT. The chain recombines TRBV7-6 with TRBJ2-3; D might be TRBD2 (5 bases). The CDR3 has 15 residues. CDR1 and CDR2 from the germline V gene are SGHVS and FNYEAQ. V lost 1 base to trimming and J lost 0 bases, with 8 bases between them.

The V and J genes are TRBV6-2 or TRBV6-3 and TRBJ1-1; perhaps TRBD1 as D (5 bases). There are 12 residues in the CDR3. CDR1 and CDR2 from the germline V gene are MNHEY and SVGEGT. Trimming removed 0 bases at V and 7 bases at J, with 6 bases between. Here the CDR3 reads CASSYSGLEAFF. The CDR3 DNA reads TGTGCCAGCAGTTACTCGGGGCTTGAAGCTTTCTTT.

The V and J genes are TRBV2 and TRBJ2-5; the D gene is possibly TRBD2 (5 bases). CDR1 and CDR2 (germline): SNHLY, FYNNEI. Trimming cost V 8 bases and J 5 bases, with 9 bases left between them. The CDR3 consists of 11 residues. In DNA, the CDR3 is TGTGCCAGCTCCCCGGGGGAGACCCAGTACTTC. Protein: CASSPGETQYF.

This clone was detected only a few times. The chain has TRBV27 and TRBJ2-1; 10 positions match TRBD2. The V gene's germline CDR1 is MNHEY and CDR2 SMNVEV (reference sequence). With V trimmed by 7 bases and J by 7 bases, 4 bases remained unmatched. The CDR3 totals 13 residues. CDR3 region: CASTLAGVNEQFF. In DNA form, the CDR3 reads TGTGCCAGCACCCTAGCGGGAGTAAATGAGCAGTTCTTC.

Here the CDR3 DNA reads TGCGCCAGCAGCTTGGCTGGGACAGGGGGGACTGAAGCTTTCTTT. The encoded protein is CASSLAGTGGTEAFF. The chain carries TRBV5-1 and TRBJ1-1; TRBD1 matches 11 bases. CDR3 size: 15 residues. Losses at the gene ends were 0 bases for V and 5 bases for J; bases not matched to a gene: 3. Germline V gene sequence: CDR1 SGHRS, CDR2 YFSETQ.

This clone was detected only once. The chain combines TRBV5-1 with TRBJ2-7; 12 bases align to TRBD1. Germline V gives CDR1 SGHRS, CDR2 YFSETQ. CDR3 length: 14 residues. With 4 bases clipped from V and 4 bases from J, the junction kept 3 bases outside the gene matches. The CDR3, as DNA: TGCGCCAGCAGCACGGGACAGGGGGCGTACGAGCAGTACTTC. Translating it yields CASSTGQGAYEQYF.